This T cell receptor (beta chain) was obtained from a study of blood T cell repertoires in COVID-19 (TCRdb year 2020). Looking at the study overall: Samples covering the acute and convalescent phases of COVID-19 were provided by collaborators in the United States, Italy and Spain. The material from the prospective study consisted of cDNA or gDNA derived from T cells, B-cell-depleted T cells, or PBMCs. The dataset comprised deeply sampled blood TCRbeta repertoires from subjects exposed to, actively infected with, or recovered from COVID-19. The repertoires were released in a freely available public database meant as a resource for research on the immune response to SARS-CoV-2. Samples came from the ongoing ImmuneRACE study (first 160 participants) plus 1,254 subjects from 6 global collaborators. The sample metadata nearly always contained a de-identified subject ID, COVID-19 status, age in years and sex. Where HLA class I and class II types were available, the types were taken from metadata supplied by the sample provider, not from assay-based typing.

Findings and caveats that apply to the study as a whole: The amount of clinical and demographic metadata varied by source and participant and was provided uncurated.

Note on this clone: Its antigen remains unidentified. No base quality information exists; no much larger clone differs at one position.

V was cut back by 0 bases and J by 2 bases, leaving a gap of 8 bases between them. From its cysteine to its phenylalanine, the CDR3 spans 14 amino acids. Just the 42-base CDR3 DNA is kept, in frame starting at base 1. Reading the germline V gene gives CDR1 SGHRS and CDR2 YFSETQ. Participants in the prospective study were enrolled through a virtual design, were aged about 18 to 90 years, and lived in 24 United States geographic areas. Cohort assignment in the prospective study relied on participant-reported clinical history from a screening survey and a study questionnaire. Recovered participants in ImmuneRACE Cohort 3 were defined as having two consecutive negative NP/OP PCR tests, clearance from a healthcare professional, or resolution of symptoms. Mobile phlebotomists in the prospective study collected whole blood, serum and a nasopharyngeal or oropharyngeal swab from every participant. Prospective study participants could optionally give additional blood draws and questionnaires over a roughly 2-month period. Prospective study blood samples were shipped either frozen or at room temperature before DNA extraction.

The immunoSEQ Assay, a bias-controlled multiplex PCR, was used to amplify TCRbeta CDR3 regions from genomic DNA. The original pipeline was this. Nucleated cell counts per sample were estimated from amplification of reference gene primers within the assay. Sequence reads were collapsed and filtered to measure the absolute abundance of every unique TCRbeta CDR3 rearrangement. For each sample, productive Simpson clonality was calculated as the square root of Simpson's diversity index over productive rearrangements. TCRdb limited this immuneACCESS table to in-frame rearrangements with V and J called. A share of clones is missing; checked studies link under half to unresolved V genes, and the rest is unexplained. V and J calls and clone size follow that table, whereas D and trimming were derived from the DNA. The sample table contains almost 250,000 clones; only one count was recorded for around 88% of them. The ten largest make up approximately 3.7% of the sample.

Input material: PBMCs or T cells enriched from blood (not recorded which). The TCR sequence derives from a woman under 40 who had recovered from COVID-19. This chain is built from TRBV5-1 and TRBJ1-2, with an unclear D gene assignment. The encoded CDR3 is CASSLVEANYGYTF. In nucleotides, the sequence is TGCGCCAGCAGCTTGGTTGAAGCCAACTATGGCTACACCTTC.